This entry lists 22 T cell receptor beta chains sequenced from one sample in a study of blood T cells in healthy people across ages. Using a J-beta primer mix together with a sample-barcoded 5' primer, a second PCR was run for about 6 to 12 cycles. TCRdb called the 5' RACE reads again in MiXCR, with one record for every CDR3 protein. The profile covers approximately 1,700,000 distinct CDR3 sequences, with around 42% appearing a single time and approximately 22% taken by the ten largest. What was sequenced was blood. Source of these receptors: a human donor in good health.

This chain connects TRBV5-4 to TRBJ2-1, with D tentatively TRBD2 (6 bases). Trimming stripped 0 bases from V and 0 bases from J, with 13 bases between. CDR1 SGHNT and CDR2 YYREEE come from the germline V gene (reference sequence). The CDR3 loop spans 17 amino acids. Here the CDR3 reads CASSLVGSGGSYNEQFF. The DNA for the CDR3 is TGTGCCAGCAGCTTGGTAGGTAGCGGTGGCTCCTACAATGAGCAGTTCTTC.

Comment on this clonotype: One junction end disagrees with the germline gene, perhaps due to a read error. V and J are TRBV5-1 and TRBJ2-6; the D gene is possibly TRBD1 (5 bases). CDR1 SGHRS and CDR2 YFSETQ come from the germline V gene. The CDR3 has 17 amino acids. This CDR3 is CASSWERQSSGANALTF. CDR3 coding DNA: TGCGCCAGCAGCTGGGAACGACAAAGTTCTGGGGCCAACGCCCTGACTTTC.

The chain links TRBV20-1 to TRBJ2-1, with TRBD1 matching over 9 bases. The V gene's germline CDR1 is DFQATT and CDR2 SNEGSKA (reference sequence). The CDR3 runs to 14 residues. The junction had 9 bases not matched to a gene; V was cut back by 6 bases and J by 6 bases. CDR3 DNA: TGCAGTGCGAACCGGGACAGGGAAAGCAATGAGCAGTTCTTC. Its protein product is CSANRDRESNEQFF.

This chain uses TRBV24-1 with TRBJ2-3, with 7 positions matching TRBD1. CDR1 and CDR2 from the germline V gene are KGHDR and SFDVKD. The CDR3 is 19 residues long. V dropped 2 bases and J dropped 4; count of bases not matched to a gene: 17. The CDR3 DNA reads TGTGCCACCAGTGATTCTAACTATTTTGACAGGGAAGGGGCAGATACGCAGTATTTT. It is translated as CATSDSNYFDREGADTQYF.

This rearrangement joins TRBV7-2 to TRBJ1-2; a possible D gene is TRBD1 (5 bases). CDR3 length: 14 residues. Deletions cut 1 base from V and 7 bases from J, with 13 bases between. CDR1 is SGHTA and CDR2 is FQGNSA in the germline V gene. The CDR3 nucleotides are TGTGCCAGCAGCTTAGTAGAGGGGAGGGTTGGCTACACCTTC. Amino acid sequence: CASSLVEGRVGYTF.

The V gene is TRBV13, the J gene TRBJ2-2; no reliable D call. V was clipped by 4 bases and J by 2 bases, with 8 bases between them. The CDR3 sequence is 14 residues long. The germline CDR1 and CDR2 sequences are PRHDT and FYEKMQ (reference sequence). The CDR3 nucleotides are TGTGCCAGCAGCTCTCGGAAAAACACCGGGGAGCTGTTTTTT. It specifies CASSSRKNTGELFF.

This clonotype was observed a handful of times. The chain uses TRBV25-1 and TRBJ1-2; D not resolved. Between the trimmed V and J ends, which lost 0 bases and 2 bases, there was a span of 7 bases. The germline CDR1 and CDR2 sequences are MGHDK and SYGVNS. The CDR3 runs 14 residues. CDR3 region: CASSEYFVNYGYTF. The CDR3 nucleotides read TGTGCCAGCAGTGAATATTTTGTCAACTATGGCTACACCTTC.

The V call is TRBV7-2, the J call TRBJ1-2; no definite D call. The CDR3 is 15 residues long. Germline-derived CDR1 and CDR2 are SGHTA and FQGNSA. With 6 bases removed from V and 2 bases from J, the gap between germline ends came to 16 bases. CDR3 residues: CASSSDLFPNYGYTF. The CDR3 nucleotides are TGTGCCAGCAGTTCCGACCTATTCCCGAACTATGGCTACACCTTC.

This chain connects TRBV7-8 to TRBJ2-3, with 7 nucleotides matching TRBD2. This CDR3 is built from 17 residues. CDR1 and CDR2 from the germline V gene are SGHVS and FQNEAQ. V lost 1 base to trimming and J lost 0 bases; unmatched junction nucleotides: 7. CDR3 bases: TGTGCCAGCAGCTTAGTCACCAGCGGGGATAGCACAGATACGCAGTATTTT. This translates into CASSLVTSGDSTDTQYF.

This clonotype has a single count. The rearrangement links TRBV6-6 to TRBJ1-5; 7 nucleotides align to TRBD1. The germline gives CDR1 MNHNY, CDR2 SVGAGI (reference sequence). J was trimmed by 7 bases and V by 0 bases; bases with no gene match: 6. The CDR3 totals 15 residues. In nucleotides, the CDR3 is TGTGCCAGCAGTTACTCGGTGGCAGGGGGACAGCCCCAGCATTTT. Translating gives CASSYSVAGGQPQHF.

The rearrangement joins TRBV27 to TRBJ1-1; the D gene is possibly TRBD1 (6 bases). V lost 4 bases and J 4 bases, leaving 13 bases between the germline ends. Germline assignment: CDR1 MNHEY and CDR2 SMNVEV (reference sequence). The CDR3 sequence is 14 residues long. The CDR3: CASSSPTGSTEAFF. The CDR3 DNA follows: TGTGCCAGCAGTTCTCCCACAGGGAGCACTGAAGCTTTCTTT.

V is TRBV7-9 and J is TRBJ1-1; D remains unclear. V lost 1 base and J 6 bases, leaving 6 bases between the germline ends. CDR1 SEHNR and CDR2 FQNEAQ come from the germline V gene (reference sequence). CDR3 length: 12 residues. As DNA, the CDR3 is TGTGCCAGCAGCTTAGTATGGCCTGAAGCTTTCTTT. Translation: CASSLVWPEAFF.

In its sample, this clonotype was seen a few times. The J gene is TRBJ2-1, the V gene TRBV7-9; no clear D. The length of the CDR3 is 12 residues. CDR1 is SEHNR, CDR2 FQNEAQ, per germline (reference sequence). V dropped 5 bases and J dropped 11 bases, with 13 bases sitting between them. CDR3 in amino acids: CASSQDDSQQFF. The CDR3, as DNA: TGTGCCAGCAGCCAAGACGACTCTCAGCAGTTCTTC.

This clonotype was observed a handful of times. This chain links TRBV20-1 with TRBJ2-2; the D is unclear. V lost 0 bases and J lost 3, with 14 bases in between. The CDR3 extends over 16 amino acids. The germline gives CDR1 DFQATT, CDR2 SNEGSKA (reference sequence). The CDR3, as DNA: TGCAGTGCTAGAGATCTGGGGTTCCAAGACACCGGGGAGCTGTTTTTT. Translated, it gives CSARDLGFQDTGELFF.

The V gene is TRBV29-1, the J gene TRBJ2-7, with D possibly TRBD2 on 6 matching bases. This CDR3 is built from 13 residues. Germline V lookup: CDR1 SQVTM, CDR2 ANQGSEA. The V and J ends lost 7 bases and 12 bases respectively, with 25 bases between them. CDR3 bases: TGCAGCGCCGCACGGGGCGGGGTAGACGAGTGGTACTTC. As protein: CSAARGGVDEWYF.

V is TRBV20-1 and J is TRBJ2-5; 8 nucleotides agree with TRBD1. The CDR3 covers 14 residues. Germline V gene data show CDR1 as DFQATT and CDR2 as SNEGSKA (reference sequence). Germline trimming cut 5 bases from V and 4 bases from J; bases unmatched to any gene: 9. The CDR3 nucleotides read TGCAGTGCTGGAGCCGGACAGGGCGGAGAGACCCAGTACTTC. Its translation: CSAGAGQGGETQYF.

A remark on this clonotype: Germline is not matched at one junction end, which may reflect a read error. The chain uses TRBV7-2 and TRBJ2-1; no definite D call. The CDR3 runs to 17 residues. The germline V gene has CDR1 SGHTA and CDR2 FQGNSA. Here the CDR3 DNA reads TGTGCCGGCAGCTCATTACGTTTGGCGGTTGGTGGGAATGAGCAGTTCTTC. Translation: CAGSSLRLAVGGNEQFF. Combining the CDR3 with reference TRBV7-2 and TRBJ2-1 gives the whole variable domain GAGVSQSPSNKVTEKGKDVELRCDPISGHTALYWYRQSLGQGLEFLIYFQGNSAPDKSGLPSDRFSAERTGGSVSTLTIQRTQQEDSAVYLCAGSSLRLAVGGNEQFFGPGTRLTVL.

This clonotype has a handful of counts. This sequence joins TRBV20-1 and TRBJ1-6; TRBD1 matches at 9 bases. The length of the CDR3 is 13 residues. Germline V gives CDR1 DFQATT, CDR2 SNEGSKA (reference sequence). After removal of 4 bases from V and 9 bases from J, the junction contained 4 bases not matched to a gene. The CDR3 DNA reads TGCAGTGCTACCGACAGGGGGATTTCACCCCTCCACTTT. Amino acid sequence: CSATDRGISPLHF.

This chain links TRBV3-1 with TRBJ2-1; unclear D gene. This CDR3 has 15 amino acids. Germline values: CDR1 LGHDT, CDR2 YNNKEL (reference sequence). V was clipped by 4 bases and J by 5 bases, with 15 bases between them. The CDR3: CASSRDQSPHNEQFF. The CDR3 coding sequence is TGTGCCAGCAGCCGAGACCAGAGCCCCCACAATGAGCAGTTCTTC.

The genes are TRBV6-1 and TRBJ2-3; D may correspond to TRBD1 or TRBD2 (6 bases each). The CDR3 totals 17 residues. Germline CDR1 reads MNHNS; CDR2 reads SASEGT. Between the trimmed V and J ends, which lost 1 base and 2 bases, there was a span of 16 bases. DNA for the CDR3: TGTGCCAGCAGTGAAGGCGGGACACATACAAACACAGATACGCAGTATTTT. This translates into CASSEGGTHTNTDTQYF.

V is TRBV10-2 and J is TRBJ2-5; D gene unclear. The CDR3 is made up of 13 amino acids. V lost 7 bases and J lost 2, with 11 bases in between. Germline V CDR1 and CDR2: WSHSY, SAAADI. CDR3 amino acids: CASTRTEQETQYF. The CDR3 region has the DNA TGCGCCAGCACCAGGACGGAGCAAGAGACCCAGTACTTC.

V usage is TRBV5-1 and J usage is TRBJ1-1; 8 bases match TRBD1. Germline V gene sequence: CDR1 SGHRS, CDR2 YFSETQ. This CDR3 has 14 amino acids. V lost 5 bases to trimming and J lost 6 bases; unmatched junction nucleotides: 9. This chain's CDR3 is CASSPGTGNPEAFF. The CDR3 nucleotides are TGCGCCAGCAGTCCCGGGACAGGTAACCCTGAAGCTTTCTTT.